This TCR beta chain was found in a study of blood T cell repertoires in COVID-19. Study-wide context: Donors in the United States, Italy and Spain gave samples during acute or convalescent COVID-19. T cells, B-cell-depleted T cells, or PBMCs supplied cDNA or gDNA.

V was clipped by 3 bases and J by 5 bases, with 16 bases between them. Looked up from germline, CDR1 is LNHNV and CDR2 is YYDKDF (reference sequence). The CDR3 has 16 residues. How the authors handled the data: Amplification from reference gene primers served as the basis for estimated nucleated cell counts. Data came from immunoSEQ multiplex PCR; TCRdb stores just in-frame clones and leaves some out. V, J and clone size reflect that table, while D and trimming were determined from the DNA. The sample lists 150,000 or so clones, more than 75% occurring once. The J gene is TRBJ2-2, the V gene TRBV15, with D perhaps matching TRBD1 (5 bases). This TCR was sampled from a woman aged 70-85 years with acute or convalescent COVID-19. Specimen: peripheral blood. DNA of the CDR3: TGTGCCACCAGCAGCGGCGGCAGGGCTGGAACCGGGGAGCTGTTTTTT. As protein: CATSSGGRAGTGELFF.